These 14 T cell receptor beta chains originate from one sample sequenced in a study of human T cells and chemical hapten exposure (dated by TCRdb to about 2021). The library came from RACE. These reads were obtained on a NextSeq 500. TCRdb reworked the public reads: Q25 trimming with fastp, MiXCR clone assembly, productive beta chains retained. Records with the same CDR3 protein are collapsed into one entry carrying the most frequent genes and DNA. Here the sample has some 400,000 distinct CDR3 sequences; more than 4.5% occur a single time. The ten most abundant clones make up 2% to 3% of the sample. The time point label corresponds to: pre-sensitization, week 0. The meaning of the sample's treatment or condition label: therapeutic diphenylcyclopropenone sensitization with weekly scalp DPC. Source: whole blood, taken in connection with sensitization to the hapten diphenylcyclopropenone (DPC). These receptors all stem from a woman between 50 and 59 years old with alopecia areata. Some clones in this sample may be carry-over from other donors' samples.

The chain combines TRBV20-1 with TRBJ2-6; 8 bases align to TRBD1. With V trimmed by 4 bases and J by 2 bases, 4 bases remained unmatched. The CDR3 totals 15 residues. The germline gives CDR1 DFQATT, CDR2 SNEGSKA (reference sequence). Written as DNA, the CDR3 is TGCAGTGCTACCCCGGACAGGGCTGGGGCCAACGTCCTGACTTTC. This translates into CSATPDRAGANVLTF.

The sample holds a few counts of this clonotype. The gene calls are TRBV20-1 and TRBJ2-7; D is possibly TRBD1 (5 bases). CDR3 length: 10 residues. Germline V gene sequence: CDR1 DFQATT, CDR2 SNEGSKA (reference sequence). The CDR3 loop reads CSATEHEQYF. The CDR3 DNA sequence: TGCAGCGCGACAGAGCACGAGCAGTACTTC.

This clonotype was seen ten or more times. The V and J genes are TRBV9 and TRBJ2-7; TRBD1 matches 10 bases. There are 14 residues in the CDR3. V shed 4 bases and J 4 bases; nucleotides not matched to a gene: 5. Germline V CDR1 and CDR2: SGDLS, YYNGEE. Here the CDR3 DNA reads TGTGCCAGCAGCCCCCGGACAGGGGGATACGAGCAGTACTTC. This gives the protein CASSPRTGGYEQYF.

This clonotype was counted a few times. The rearrangement uses TRBV24-1 and TRBJ1-1; D gene ambiguous. CDR1 and CDR2 from the germline V gene are KGHDR and SFDVKD. CDR3 length equals 12 residues. V lost 3 bases and J 10 bases, leaving 11 bases between the germline ends. CDR3 residues: CATSDGVGRAFF. For the CDR3, the DNA is TGTGCCACCAGTGATGGGGTGGGTAGAGCTTTCTTT.

This clonotype has more than one count but fewer than ten. The chain employs TRBV29-1 and TRBJ2-1; D may be TRBD1 or TRBD2 (5 bases each). The CDR3 totals 12 residues. Germline CDR1 SQVTM, CDR2 ANQGSEA. V gave up 7 bases and J gave up 9 bases, with 16 bases separating them. Here the CDR3 DNA reads TGCAGCGCCGTAGGGGAGTCGAGTGAGCAGTTCTTC. Its translation is CSAVGESSEQFF.

This clonotype was observed at least ten times. The chain links TRBV12-3 or TRBV12-4 to TRBJ2-5; no firm D call. Trimming pared 11 bases from V and 3 bases from J, leaving 10 bases between. CDR3 length: 11 residues. The CDR3 DNA follows: TGTGCCTCCCTTCGGGAAGAGACCCAGTACTTC. Its translation: CASLREETQYF.

This clonotype occurred many times. This chain joins TRBV28 and TRBJ2-7; 11 bases are a match to TRBD2. Germline assignment: CDR1 MDHEN and CDR2 SYDVKM. The CDR3 runs to 16 residues. Trimming removed 2 bases from V and 3 bases from J; junction bases left unmatched: 6. The CDR3 spells CASSLPLAGGYYEQYF. Here the CDR3 DNA reads TGTGCCAGCAGTTTACCCCTAGCGGGAGGTTACTACGAGCAGTACTTC.

The sample holds a few counts of this clonotype. V and J are TRBV3-1 and TRBJ2-7; no clear D. Germline loops: CDR1 LGHDT, CDR2 YNNKEL (reference sequence). The CDR3 sequence is 13 residues long. The germline V and J ends were trimmed by 4 bases and 2 bases, with 9 bases remaining between them. The CDR3 reads CASSPSSTYEQYF. The CDR3 region has the DNA TGTGCCAGCAGCCCCTCAAGTACCTACGAGCAGTACTTC.

V and J are TRBV18 and TRBJ2-3; TRBD2 matches at 9 bases. The V segment lost 7 bases and the J segment 4 bases; nucleotides outside the gene matches: 9. Germline V gene sequence: CDR1 KGHSH, CDR2 LQKENI. The CDR3 extends over 15 amino acids. The CDR3 is CASYGETSGPDTQYF. CDR3 nucleotides: TGTGCCAGCTACGGGGAGACTAGCGGTCCAGATACGCAGTATTTT.

The chain links TRBV5-1 to TRBJ1-1; no clear D gene. CDR3 size: 13 residues. Per germline, CDR1 SGHRS and CDR2 YFSETQ. Trimming removed 0 bases at V and 4 bases at J, with 7 bases between. The DNA for the CDR3 is TGCGCCAGCAGCTTGGGACAAACCACTGAAGCTTTCTTT. This sequence encodes CASSLGQTTEAFF.

This clonotype occurred many times. This chain connects TRBV29-1 to TRBJ2-1, with 8 bases aligning to TRBD2. Losses at the gene ends were 4 bases for V and 8 bases for J; bases not matched to a gene: 7. The CDR3 has 13 residues. Per the germline V gene, CDR1 is SQVTM and CDR2 is ANQGSEA. CDR3 sequence (DNA): TGCAGCGTTGTGGGCGGGAGGTGGGATGAGCAGTTCTTC. It encodes CSVVGGRWDEQFF.

This clonotype was seen a few times. The rearrangement links TRBV7-2 to TRBJ1-5; D might be TRBD1 (6 bases). Trimming removed 5 bases at V and 0 bases at J, with 11 bases between. Germline assignment: CDR1 SGHTA and CDR2 FQGNSA. CDR3 length equals 15 residues. The DNA for the CDR3 is TGTGCCAGCAGCACGGGACACAATAGCAATCAGCCCCAGCATTTT. Its protein is CASSTGHNSNQPQHF.

This sequence joins TRBV29-1 and TRBJ2-7; 10 bases are shared with TRBD1. From germline, CDR1 is SQVTM and CDR2 ANQGSEA. Losses at the gene ends were 6 bases for V and 4 bases for J; bases not matched to a gene: 6. This CDR3 spans 13 amino acids. CDR3 DNA: TGCAGCGTGGGGGACAGGGGCCATTACGAGCAGTACTTC. Protein sequence: CSVGDRGHYEQYF.

The gene calls are TRBV6-4 and TRBJ2-3, with TRBD1 as a possible D gene (5 bases). Germline lookup yields CDR1 MRHNA and CDR2 SNTAGT. The CDR3 covers 13 residues. The germline V and J ends were trimmed by 9 bases and 4 bases, with 14 bases remaining between them. The CDR3: CARPRVGSDTQYF. Here the CDR3 DNA reads TGTGCCAGGCCCAGGGTTGGATCAGATACGCAGTATTTT.